One and the same sample provided the 8 T cell receptor beta chains below, sequenced in a study of Ad26.COV2.S vaccination and SARS-CoV-2 variants. Treatment defined: 15 to 20 received Ad26.COV2.S at low or high dose, single or two shots; about 5 received placebo; per-sample allocation not given. Sampling occurred on day 63 after the first vaccine or placebo injection. Generated by immunoSEQ multiplex PCR, the TCRdb table keeps only in-frame clones and is missing some. The profile shows approximately 350,000 clones, over 75% of them singletons. Here the sequenced sample was peripheral blood, taken in a trial of Ad26.COV2.S vaccine versus placebo. The receptors originated from a person between 18 and 65 years old who received the Ad26.COV2.S COVID-19 vaccine or a placebo.

This clone has a single count. This chain joins TRBV24-1 and TRBJ1-4; D gene uncertain. CDR1 KGHDR and CDR2 SFDVKD come from the germline V gene. The CDR3 loop spans 16 amino acids. Trimming took off 3 bases at V and 7 bases at J, with 17 bases between the two ends. The CDR3 bases are TGTGCCACCAGTGATACCGACAAAGGGATCGGTGAAAAACTGTTTTTT. It is translated as CATSDTDKGIGEKLFF.

The rearrangement joins TRBV12-5 to TRBJ2-7; TRBD1 agrees at 7 bases. The CDR3 loop spans 13 amino acids. V shed 3 bases, J shed 5 bases, and the junction held 4 bases outside the gene matches. CDR1 is LGHNT and CDR2 is FRNRAP in the germline V gene. CDR3 in DNA: TGTGCTAGTGGTTTCCGACAGGGCCACGAGCAGTACTTC. Protein: CASGFRQGHEQYF.

Written as DNA, the CDR3 is TGTGCCAGCAGCGGTGGACAGGGTTGGCATGGCTACACCTTC. Translating gives CASSGGQGWHGYTF. The V gene is TRBV13, the J gene TRBJ1-2; TRBD1 matches 8 bases. The CDR3 is 14 amino acids. V trimming: 5 bases; J trimming: 6 bases; junction bases outside the gene matches: 8. Germline CDR1 and CDR2: PRHDT and FYEKMQ (reference sequence).

This chain links TRBV6-5 with TRBJ1-4, with a tentative D call TRBD1 (6 bases). V gave up 6 bases and J gave up 10 bases, with 18 bases separating them. Germline V gene data show CDR1 as MNHEY and CDR2 as SVGAGI. This CDR3 region has 14 residues. The CDR3 sequence: CASSPDRGIGKLFF. In DNA, the CDR3 is TGTGCCAGCAGCCCGGACAGAGGAATTGGAAAACTGTTTTTT.

This clone has just one count. The chain uses TRBV6-4 and TRBJ2-1; TRBD2 agrees at 12 bases. CDR3 length equals 16 residues. Trimming took 2 bases from V and 7 from J; bases not matched to a gene: 6. Germline CDR1 reads MRHNA; CDR2 reads SNTAGT. The CDR3 here is CASSDRASGGANEQFF. CDR3 sequence (DNA): TGTGCCAGCAGTGACAGGGCTAGCGGGGGGGCGAATGAGCAGTTCTTC.

The V and J genes are TRBV5-4 and TRBJ2-7; 9 positions agree with TRBD2. V was pared by 0 bases and J by 0 bases, with 1 base of the junction left unmatched. CDR1 and CDR2 from the germline V gene are SGHNT and YYREEE (reference sequence). The CDR3 is 15 residues long. CDR3 loop: CASSLGGGASYEQYF. CDR3 sequence (DNA): TGTGCCAGCAGCTTGGGCGGGGGGGCCTCCTACGAGCAGTACTTC.

This clone is a singleton in its sample. The J gene is TRBJ2-5, the V gene TRBV4-1; D gene ambiguous. Deletions cut 0 bases from V and 9 bases from J, with 5 bases between. CDR1 MGHRA and CDR2 YSYEKL come from the germline V gene. This CDR3 contains 11 residues. CDR3 in DNA: TGCGCCAGCAGCCAAGAGACGGCCCAGTACTTC. Protein sequence: CASSQETAQYF.

The chain couples TRBV19 to TRBJ1-6, with 7 bases fitting TRBD1. Germline assignment: CDR1 LNHDA and CDR2 SQIVND (reference sequence). The trim removed 5 bases at V and 8 bases at J, leaving 12 bases unmatched. The CDR3 contains 16 residues. The CDR3 bases are TGTGCCAGTAGTGGGGGGGCACAGGGGCCAGATTCACCCCTCCACTTT. Translation gives CASSGGAQGPDSPLHF.